The 25 T cell receptor beta chains below all came from one sample that was sequenced in a study of blood T cell repertoires in COVID-19. Clones were sequenced by immunoSEQ multiplex PCR, and TCRdb holds only the in-frame ones, with some missing. The top ten hold about 2.9% of the sample, which has tens of thousands of clones, about 85% seen once. Material: peripheral blood. These receptors all stem from a man older than 75 with acute or convalescent COVID-19.

The V call is TRBV6-5, the J call TRBJ2-2; D may be TRBD2 (6 bases). CDR1 is MNHEY, CDR2 SVGAGI, per germline. Trimming took off 6 bases at V and 3 bases at J, with 11 bases between the two ends. The CDR3 consists of 14 residues. In DNA, the CDR3 is TGTGCCAGCAGGCGGGACGCAGACACCGGGGAGCTGTTTTTT. Residues: CASRRDADTGELFF.

The chain employs TRBV7-9 and TRBJ2-1, with D perhaps TRBD2 (6 bases). Trimming took off 7 bases at V and 4 bases at J, with 17 bases between the two ends. CDR1 SEHNR and CDR2 FQNEAQ come from the germline V gene (reference sequence). This CDR3 region has 15 residues. CDR3 bases: TGTGCCAGCACCTCGGACGGGAGAGGTTACAATGAGCAGTTCTTC. Translating it yields CASTSDGRGYNEQFF.

The V gene is TRBV27, the J gene TRBJ1-4, with 7 bases that match TRBD1. The CDR3 spans 14 residues. CDR1 is MNHEY and CDR2 is SMNVEV in the germline V gene (reference sequence). The V segment lost 3 bases and the J segment 8 bases; nucleotides outside the gene matches: 6. The CDR3 region has the DNA TGTGCCAGCAGTTTCCGACAGGGTGGGGAAAAACTGTTTTTT. It codes for CASSFRQGGEKLFF.

A few counts support this clone. The chain employs TRBV9 and TRBJ2-7; TRBD2 agrees at 7 bases. Germline values: CDR1 SGDLS, CDR2 YYNGEE. The V and J ends lost 2 bases and 2 bases, in that order; junction bases with no gene match: 10. This CDR3 has 16 residues. The CDR3 sequence: CASSVGGGSGAYEQYF. CDR3 in DNA: TGTGCCAGCAGCGTTGGGGGAGGAAGCGGGGCCTACGAGCAGTACTTC.

The chain is built from TRBV27 and TRBJ1-2, with a tentative D call TRBD1 (6 bases). Germline V gene lookup returns CDR1 MNHEY and CDR2 SMNVEV (reference sequence). CDR3 length equals 13 residues. Trimming took off 6 bases at V and 4 bases at J, with 12 bases between the two ends. The CDR3 sequence: CASRRGGGYGYTF. CDR3 DNA sequence: TGTGCCAGCAGGCGGGGGGGCGGCTATGGCTACACCTTC.

V usage is TRBV7-6 and J usage is TRBJ1-1; 8 nucleotides line up with TRBD1. This CDR3 has 14 amino acids. The ends lost 5 bases at V and 1 base at J; junction bases unmatched: 3. The germline CDR1 and CDR2 sequences are SGHVS and FNYEAQ. The chain's CDR3 is CASSRQGRNTEAFF. As DNA, the CDR3 is TGTGCCAGCAGCCGACAGGGGAGGAACACTGAAGCTTTCTTT.

This clone was seen once. Mismatch with germline at one junction end may stem from a read error. The V gene is TRBV29-1, the J gene TRBJ1-1, with TRBD1 matching over 7 bases. Germline V CDR1 and CDR2: SQVTM, ANQGSEA. The CDR3 length is 11 residues. CDR3 loop: CSVRDSQRWVF. In nucleotides, the CDR3 is TGCAGCGTCAGGGACAGCCAACGGTGGGTCTTT.

The chain combines TRBV3-1 (or the pseudogene TRBV3-2) with TRBJ2-2; no firm D call. Germline V gives CDR1 LGHDT, CDR2 YNNKEL (reference sequence). This CDR3 region has 12 residues. With 8 bases removed from V and 7 bases from J, the gap between germline ends came to 11 bases. DNA of the CDR3: TGTGCCAGCCAGGCGAATGGCGGGGAGCTGTTTTTT. This encodes CASQANGGELFF.

The chain joins TRBV11-3 to TRBJ1-3; perhaps TRBD1 as D (5 bases). The CDR3 is made up of 14 amino acids. Between the trimmed V and J ends, which lost 5 bases and 2 bases, there was a span of 10 bases. Germline values: CDR1 SGHNT, CDR2 YENEEA. CDR3 residues: CASSRGGTGNTIYF. The CDR3 DNA is TGTGCCAGCAGCCGCGGGGGGACTGGAAACACCATATATTTT.

The rearrangement joins TRBV7-2 to TRBJ2-3; a weak D match, TRBD1 (5 bases). The germline V gene has CDR1 SGHTA and CDR2 FQGNSA. This CDR3 has 14 residues. V was pared by 5 bases and J by 5 bases, with 14 bases between. The CDR3 nucleotides are TGTGCCAGCAGCGGCAGGGTATTAAGAGATACGCAGTATTTT. Translation gives CASSGRVLRDTQYF. Full variable domain (rest looked up from reference TRBV7-2 and TRBJ2-3): GAGVSQSPSNKVTEKGKDVELRCDPISGHTALYWYRQSLGQGLEFLIYFQGNSAPDKSGLPSDRFSAERTGGSVSTLTIQRTQQEDSAVYLCASSGRVLRDTQYFGPGTRLTVL.

This chain joins TRBV12-5 and TRBJ2-3, with 9 bases fitting TRBD2. The length of the CDR3 is 14 residues. The V gene's germline CDR1 is LGHNT and CDR2 FRNRAP. V gave up 10 bases and J gave up 1 base; unmatched junction bases: 6. CDR3 residues: CATAASGGTDTQYF. As DNA, the CDR3 is TGTGCTACGGCCGCTAGCGGGGGCACAGATACGCAGTATTTT.

The sample holds one count of this clone. The chain has TRBV6-6 and TRBJ2-7; TRBD1 is a possible D gene (5 bases). Trimming took off 4 bases at V and 0 bases at J, with 10 bases between the two ends. Germline CDR1 and CDR2: MNHNY and SVGAGI (reference sequence). The CDR3 runs 14 residues. The CDR3 protein is CASSSDTRSYEQYF. The CDR3 bases are TGTGCCAGCAGTTCGGACACGCGCTCCTACGAGCAGTACTTC.

The CDR3 protein is CASSRGLAGLYNEQFF. CDR3 DNA: TGTGCCAGCAGCCGGGGACTAGCGGGCCTCTACAATGAGCAGTTCTTC. The V gene is TRBV3-1 (or the pseudogene TRBV3-2), the J gene TRBJ2-1, with TRBD2 identical over 12 bases. Germline lookup yields CDR1 LGHDT and CDR2 YNNKEL (reference sequence). J gave up 3 bases and V 4 bases, and 4 bases lay outside the gene matches. CDR3 size: 16 residues.

J is TRBJ1-2 and V is TRBV19; no reliable D call. The germline gives CDR1 LNHDA, CDR2 SQIVND (reference sequence). The CDR3 sequence is 14 residues long. V lost 10 bases to trimming and J lost 3 bases, with 18 bases between them. The CDR3 reads CATLPAARYYGYTF. The CDR3 region has the DNA TGTGCCACCCTTCCCGCGGCAAGATACTATGGCTACACCTTC.

The rearrangement uses TRBV10-1 and TRBJ2-3, with D maybe TRBD2 (6 bases). There are 14 residues in the CDR3. The V end was cut by 2 bases, the J end by 4 bases, with 10 bases between. Looked up from germline, CDR1 is WNHNN and CDR2 is SYGVQD (reference sequence). CDR3 in amino acids: CASSEGGIPDTQYF. The CDR3 DNA follows: TGCGCCAGCAGTGAGGGCGGGATCCCAGATACGCAGTATTTT.

This chain links TRBV9 with TRBJ1-3; D might be TRBD1 (5 bases). Germline CDR1 reads SGDLS; CDR2 reads YYNGEE. The CDR3 contains 14 residues. Trimming removed 2 bases at V and 1 base at J, with 7 bases between. The CDR3 reads CASSVTGSGNTIYF. In DNA form, the CDR3 reads TGTGCCAGCAGCGTTACAGGATCTGGAAACACCATATATTTT.

This rearrangement joins TRBV5-1 to TRBJ2-7; 7 bases agree with TRBD1. This CDR3 contains 14 residues. V was clipped by 4 bases and J by 4 bases; unmatched bases: 8. Germline V gene sequence: CDR1 SGHRS, CDR2 YFSETQ. The CDR3 nucleotides read TGCGCCAGCAGCCCATCCGGGACAGTATACGAGCAGTACTTC. This encodes CASSPSGTVYEQYF.

The rearrangement uses TRBV18 and TRBJ1-3; D might be TRBD1 (5 bases). The germline CDR1 and CDR2 sequences are KGHSH and LQKENI. Trimming shortened V by 3 bases and J by 3 bases, and 15 bases separated the two germline ends. This CDR3 is 16 amino acids long. CDR3 residues: CASSPRVQGSGNTIYF. CDR3 bases: TGTGCCAGCTCACCGAGAGTGCAGGGAAGTGGAAACACCATATATTTT.

This sequence joins TRBV6-5 and TRBJ2-5; tentative D call: TRBD2 (6 bases). The germline V gene encodes CDR1 MNHEY and CDR2 SVGAGI. Trimming shortened V by 7 bases and J by 4 bases, and 13 bases separated the two germline ends. The CDR3 is 13 residues long. The CDR3 sequence is CASTSPGAETQYF. CDR3 in DNA: TGTGCCAGCACTTCCCCGGGAGCAGAGACCCAGTACTTC.

The genes are TRBV5-1 and TRBJ2-1; 10 bases are shared with TRBD2. V shed 4 bases, J shed 0 bases, and the junction held 13 bases outside the gene matches. The CDR3 runs 19 residues. CDR1 and CDR2 from the germline V gene are SGHRS and YFSETQ. In DNA form, the CDR3 reads TGCGCCAGCAGCCCTACCGGGACTAGCGTTCAGTCCTCCTACAATGAGCAGTTCTTC. It specifies CASSPTGTSVQSSYNEQFF. Full variable domain (missing parts from reference TRBV5-1 and TRBJ2-1): KAGVTQTPRYLIKTRGQQVTLSCSPISGHRSVSWYQQTPGQGLQFLFEYFSETQRNKGNFPGRFSGRQFSNSRSEMNVSTLELGDSALYLCASSPTGTSVQSSYNEQFFGPGTRLTVL.

The gene calls are TRBV15 and TRBJ1-2; D uncertain. Per germline, CDR1 LNHNV and CDR2 YYDKDF (reference sequence). There are 13 residues in the CDR3. Trimming shortened V by 2 bases and J by 7 bases, and 11 bases separated the two germline ends. The CDR3 is CATSRPAGFGYTF. The CDR3 coding sequence is TGTGCCACCAGCAGACCGGCGGGTTTTGGCTACACCTTC.

The chain has TRBV10-3 and TRBJ2-7; D might be TRBD1 (6 bases). Germline assignment: CDR1 ENHRY and CDR2 SYGVKD. This CDR3 contains 15 residues. The V end lost 3 bases, the J end lost 7 bases, and 19 bases lay between the germline ends. In nucleotides, the CDR3 is TGTGCCATCAGTGATGCACAGGGTCCCACGGGGGAGCAGTACTTC. Its translation is CAISDAQGPTGEQYF.

The J gene is TRBJ1-1, the V gene TRBV6-5; TRBD1 matches at 10 bases. CDR1 and CDR2 from the germline V gene are MNHEY and SVGAGI. V lost 7 bases and J lost 7; bases outside the gene matches: 9. The CDR3 is made up of 14 amino acids. The CDR3: CASIEWTGGNEAFF. DNA of the CDR3: TGTGCCAGCATCGAATGGACAGGGGGTAATGAAGCTTTCTTT.

The J gene is TRBJ2-1, the V gene TRBV5-8; weak D call: TRBD1 (5 bases). Trimming took 4 bases from V and 4 from J, leaving 9 bases between them. Germline V CDR1 and CDR2: SGHTS, YDEGEE. The CDR3 covers 13 residues. This CDR3 reads CASSPRQYNEQFF. In DNA form, the CDR3 reads TGTGCCAGCAGCCCGAGACAGTACAATGAGCAGTTCTTC.

The chain employs TRBV27 and TRBJ2-7, with 8 nucleotides matching TRBD1. From germline, CDR1 is MNHEY and CDR2 SMNVEV (reference sequence). V lost 11 bases and J lost 0; bases outside the gene matches: 6. The CDR3 covers 13 residues. CDR3 loop: CAPEGQVSYEQYF. As DNA, the CDR3 is TGTGCCCCTGAGGGACAGGTCTCCTACGAGCAGTACTTC.